This T cell receptor beta chain stems from a study of vaccination effects on CD4 cells after COVID-19. The table came from immunoSEQ multiplex PCR; TCRdb's copy has only in-frame clones and leaves some out. This table holds 25,000 to 35,000 clones, roughly four fifths found once. The germline V gene has CDR1 SGDLS and CDR2 YYNGEE. V lost 0 bases, J lost 6 bases, and 4 bases stayed unmatched. The CDR3 runs to 16 residues. Antigen-specific CD4+ T cells were expanded (with viral peptide pools) by the ViraFEST assay ahead of sequencing. Subsequent to a culture period of about nine days, CD4+ T cells were isolated. Two doses of BNT162b2 or mRNA-1273 vaccine were administered to participants. Wells each received 2 million or so PBMC, cultured with 10 IU/ml IL-2 and 8.5 to 10 ug/ml peptides. Cultures got half-medium changes with IL-2 on days 3 and 7. In the case of this clone: Its antigen is unidentified.

This receptor was taken from a human donor who received a COVID-19 vaccine. This sequence joins TRBV9 and TRBJ2-3; TRBD2 aligns across 13 bases. The material was CD4+ T cells from PBMCs cultured with HCoV-229E spike peptides, obtained after COVID-19 vaccination. The CDR3 loop reads CASSVATSGGMDTQYF. The CDR3 DNA is TGTGCCAGCAGCGTAGCGACTAGCGGGGGGATGGATACGCAGTATTTT.